Listed below are T cell receptor beta chains from one sample, sequenced in a study of T cells in Graves' hyperthyroidism and ophthalmopathy. Using its own MiXCR run on the multiplex PCR reads, TCRdb lists one record per CDR3 protein. This repertoire shows hundreds of thousands of distinct CDR3 sequences, less than 20% found once; its top ten account for around 26%. The sample comprised blood. The receptors were gathered from a woman between 18 and 30 years old with Graves' ophthalmopathy. Both conserved end residues are part of each CDR3. D genes are given only for firm matches. The size entry gives how often the clone was seen (once, few, many) or a class if it is expanded.

d_call j_call v_call clone_size cdr3_nt cdr3_aa
TRBD1 TRBJ1-2 TRBV27 many TGTGCCAGCAGTCCGACAGGGAGTAACTATGGCTACACCTTC CASSPTGSNYGYTF
NA TRBJ2-7 TRBV11-2 many TGTGCCAGCAGCTTAGCCAGCGGGACATACTACGAGCAGTACTTC CASSLASGTYYEQYF
TRBD1 TRBJ1-2 TRBV12-3/TRBV12-4 many TGTGCCAGCAGTGACCGGGACAGGGGAAGGTACACCTTC CASSDRDRGRYTF
NA TRBJ2-1 TRBV20-1 few TGCAGTGCTAGAGATCCACTAGCTCTTGAGCAGTTCTTC CSARDPLALEQFF
NA TRBJ1-1 TRBV18 many TGTGCCAGCTCACCACCGGGGAACACTGAAGCTTTCTTT CASSPPGNTEAFF
NA TRBJ2-5 TRBV5-4 few TGTGCCAGCAGCTGGGGGTTCGGACAGAGGTACCAAGAGACCCAGTACTTC CASSWGFGQRYQETQYF
NA TRBJ2-1 TRBV7-2 many TGTGCCAGCAGCTTAGTCGACGGGATGTACAATGAGCAGTTCTTC CASSLVDGMYNEQFF
NA TRBJ2-1 TRBV6-4 many TGTGCCAGCAGTGACGGCGGGAACAATGAGCAGTTCTTC CASSDGGNNEQFF
NA TRBJ1-3 TRBV11-2 many TGTGCCAGCAGCTCGAGACTCTCTGGAAACACCATATATTTT CASSSRLSGNTIYF
NA TRBJ2-7 TRBV4-2 few TGTGCCAGCAGCCAAGAAGGTCCAACTCGAGCTTGTACCTACGAGCAGTACTTC CASSQEGPTRACTYEQYF
TRBD1 TRBJ2-2 TRBV12-3/TRBV12-4 few TGTGCCAGCAGTTCCTTAGACAGGGGGACGACCGGGGAGCTGTTTTTT CASSSLDRGTTGELFF
TRBD1 TRBJ1-4 TRBV28 many TGTGCCAGCAGGTCGGGACAGGGGGGAGGAAAACTGTTTTTT CASRSGQGGGKLFF
NA TRBJ2-1 TRBV9 many TGTGCCAGCAGCGTAGGCAGACTCTCCTACAATGAGCAGTTCTTC CASSVGRLSYNEQFF
TRBD1 TRBJ1-5 TRBV7-2 many TGTGCCAGCAGCGCTACAGGGGGCGCAGGCAATCAGCCCCAGCATTTT CASSATGGAGNQPQHF
NA TRBJ2-5 TRBV7-6 few TGTGCCAGCAGCTTGATGACGGAGAAAGAGACCCAGTACTTC CASSLMTEKETQYF